This passage covers 3 T cell receptor beta chains from one sample sequenced in a study of blood T cell repertoires in COVID-19. Some clones are missing from TCRdb's copy, which holds only in-frame ones; the method was immunoSEQ multiplex PCR. This repertoire shows about 240,000 clones, roughly nine tenths found once; its top ten account for roughly 5.8%. Sequencing was performed on peripheral blood. The receptors stem from a man in his sixties with acute or convalescent COVID-19.

The chain employs TRBV11-2 and TRBJ1-5; D perhaps matches TRBD1 (5 bases). The V gene lost 2 bases and the J gene lost 4 bases, with 15 bases spanning the gap. The CDR3 has 16 amino acids. The V gene's germline CDR1 is SGHAT and CDR2 FQNNGV. The CDR3 loop is CASSLRAGTTNQPQHF. The CDR3 DNA reads TGTGCCAGCAGCTTACGGGCGGGGACCACTAATCAGCCCCAGCATTTT.

The chain has TRBV6-6 and TRBJ1-1; tentatively, D is TRBD1 (5 bases). The CDR3 totals 14 residues. Germline V gene data show CDR1 as MNHNY and CDR2 as SVGAGI (reference sequence). The V gene lost 6 bases and the J gene lost 5 bases, with 16 bases spanning the gap. CDR3 amino acids: CASSPRGGWTEAFF. The CDR3 DNA reads TGTGCCAGCAGCCCTCGGGGGGGGTGGACTGAAGCTTTCTTT.

J is TRBJ1-1 and V is TRBV7-6; 7 nucleotides align to TRBD1. The CDR3 sequence is 12 residues long. The germline V gene encodes CDR1 SGHVS and CDR2 FNYEAQ. V shed 5 bases, J shed 8 bases, and the junction held 5 bases outside the gene matches. As DNA, the CDR3 is TGTGCCAGCAGCCCAGGGACAGCAGAAGCTTTCTTT. Its protein is CASSPGTAEAFF.